The present entry profiles one TCR beta chain with its context. There is no known antigen for this receptor. Per-base qualities were not stored, and no clone one base away is much larger. Including cysteine and phenylalanine, the CDR3 has 14 amino acids. Here the CDR3 DNA is all that survives: 42 bases in frame from base 1. V ends up 11 bases short and J 5 bases short, with an unmatched junction base count of 13. The germline V gene yields MNHEY for CDR1 and SVGAGI for CDR2. This specimen belongs to a study of control samples from healthy donors and cancer patients (dated by TCRdb to 2019 to 2021). The library came from the immunoSEQ multiplex PCR assay. TCRdb retrieved this table from immuneACCESS and kept in-frame rearrangements only. Not all clones are present; in checked studies, unresolved V genes account for under half, and no reason is known for the remainder. The sample includes tens of thousands of clones, with around 89% observed a single time. The ten most abundant clones make up about 9% of the sample.

This sequence was found in a woman aged 60-75 years with head and neck cancer. The chain couples TRBV6-5 to TRBJ2-5, with TRBD1 matching 8 junction bases. Sequenced: PBMCs. CDR3 sequence: CALGAGTGWETQYF. The nucleotide sequence is TGTGCCTTAGGGGCGGGGACAGGATGGGAGACCCAGTACTTC.